Presented here are 7 T cell receptor beta chains from one specimen sequenced in a study of prognosis after radiotherapy for stage I lung cancer. Genomic DNA provided the template from which TCR beta CDR3 was amplified by two-round multiplex PCR. Individual primers that were specific to each TRBV and TRBJ gene served in first-round PCR. TCRdb re-derived calls from the multiplex PCR reads in MiXCR, one entry per CDR3 protein. The repertoire includes more than 11,000 distinct CDR3 sequences, approximately 50% of them detected once, and approximately 40% sits in the top ten. This material consisted of PBMCs, taken before or after stereotactic body radiation therapy (not recorded which). The receptors come from a donor at least 50 years old with non-small cell lung cancer.

This rearrangement joins TRBV20-1 to TRBJ2-1; TRBD2 matches 9 bases. This CDR3 is built from 16 residues. CDR1 and CDR2 from the germline V gene are DFQATT and SNEGSKA (reference sequence). With V trimmed by 0 bases and J by 6 bases, 9 bases remained unmatched. The CDR3 reads CSARDWVAGDLNEQFF. CDR3 bases: TGCAGTGCTAGAGATTGGGTAGCGGGAGACCTCAATGAGCAGTTCTTC.

Remarks on this clonotype: One end of the junction fails to match germline, which may point to a read error. The V gene is TRBV19, the J gene TRBJ2-6; a weak D match, TRBD2 (5 bases). Germline CDR1 is LNHDA and CDR2 is SQIVND (reference sequence). There are 16 residues in the CDR3. CDR3 in amino acids: CASTPRGSSWANVLTF. CDR3 coding DNA: TGTGCCAGCACTCCACGTGGGAGCTCTTGGGCCAACGTCCTGACTTTC.

The genes are TRBV15 and TRBJ1-2; no clear D gene. Germline CDR1 LNHNV, CDR2 YYDKDF (reference sequence). Trimming cost V 4 bases and J 2 bases, with 8 bases left between them. CDR3 length: 13 amino acids. The CDR3 DNA follows: TGTGCCACCAGCACCGGGGTAAACTATGGCTACACCTTC. This codes for CATSTGVNYGYTF.

This clonotype was seen only a few times. A much larger clone differs from this one at a single base, so this may be a read error. The chain links TRBV28 to TRBJ2-1; D may be TRBD2 (5 bases). The CDR3 is 13 amino acids. The germline V gene encodes CDR1 MDHEN and CDR2 SYDVKM. V was trimmed by 3 bases and J by 8 bases, leaving 11 bases between them. The CDR3 is CASSFWGEDEQFF. The CDR3 coding sequence is TGTGCCAGCAGTTTTTGGGGAGAGGATGAGCAGTTCTTC.

The chain combines TRBV28 with TRBJ1-2, with D possibly being TRBD1 (6 bases). Between the trimmed V and J ends, which lost 2 bases and 7 bases, there was a span of 11 bases. Germline CDR1 and CDR2: MDHEN and SYDVKM. The CDR3 is 13 amino acids. CDR3 in amino acids: CASSLGARGGYTF. CDR3 nucleotides: TGTGCCAGCAGTTTAGGGGCCAGGGGTGGCTACACCTTC.

This clonotype was counted only a few times. Only one base separates this from a far larger clonotype, so it likely reflects a read error. The rearrangement links TRBV6-2 or TRBV6-3 to TRBJ1-5; D gene unclear. The J call is uncertain, as TRBJ2-3 better fits the DNA end. The CDR3 has 16 residues. Germline lookup yields CDR1 MNHEY and CDR2 SVGEGT. In nucleotides, the CDR3 is TGTGCCAGCAGTGAATGGGGTTCGTATAGCAATCAGCCCCAGTATTTT. Its protein product is CASSEWGSYSNQPQYF.

This clonotype occurred many times. This chain connects TRBV6-1 to TRBJ1-5; D uncertain. The V gene's germline CDR1 is MNHNS and CDR2 SASEGT. There are 14 residues in the CDR3. V was cut by 3 bases and J by 2 bases, with 8 bases left in between. For the CDR3, the DNA is TGTGCCAGCAGTGAGCGGCGAGGCAATCAGCCCCAGCATTTT. It yields the protein CASSERRGNQPQHF.